These T cell receptor beta chains were read from a single sample in a study of cytomegalovirus exposure and HLA in healthy donors. Clones were sequenced by immunoSEQ multiplex PCR, and TCRdb holds only the in-frame ones, with some missing. This table holds hundreds of thousands of clones, 75% to 90% found once. Sequencing used PBMCs. The receptor set was obtained from a woman aged 18 to 35 in good health and CMV-seronegative. Each CDR3 is given with its conserved first and last residue. A D gene is named only where the DNA matches it firmly. Rows give clone size only sometimes, using once, few, many, or a class for an expanded clone.

v_call,j_call,d_call,clone_size,cdr3_aa,cdr3_nt
TRBV20-1,TRBJ1-2,.,.,CSARTVYGYTF,TGCAGTGCGCGGACAGTCTATGGCTACACCTTC
TRBV9,TRBJ1-1,.,.,CASSSEGGLGTEAFF,TGTGCCAGCAGCTCCGAGGGGGGGCTGGGCACTGAAGCTTTCTTT
TRBV18,TRBJ1-5,TRBD1,few,CASSPGQVNQPQHF,TGTGCCAGCTCACCGGGACAGGTTAATCAGCCCCAGCATTTT
TRBV7-9,TRBJ2-7,TRBD1,.,CASNRGPDEQYF,TGTGCCAGCAACAGGGGACCCGACGAGCAGTACTTC
TRBV29-1,TRBJ2-3,TRBD2,.,CSARTSGTDTQYF,TGCAGCGCTCGGACTAGCGGCACAGATACGCAGTATTTT
TRBV5-4,TRBJ1-4,.,few,CASSLAEGYGTNEKLFF,TGTGCCAGCAGCTTGGCCGAGGGTTACGGCACTAATGAAAAACTGTTTTTT
TRBV6-5,TRBJ2-5,.,once,CASSRARGETQYF,TGTGCCAGCAGTCGGGCCCGGGGGGAGACCCAGTACTTC
TRBV27,TRBJ2-5,TRBD2,.,CASSPGTSVTQYF,TGTGCCAGCAGCCCGGGGACTAGCGTTACCCAGTACTTC
TRBV19,TRBJ1-1,.,.,CASMGKGLTTEAFF,TGTGCCAGTATGGGAAAGGGGTTGACCACTGAAGCTTTCTTT
TRBV27,TRBJ2-1,TRBD2,.,CASRLAGGSSYNEQFF,TGTGCCAGCAGGCTAGCGGGAGGAAGCTCCTACAATGAGCAGTTCTTC
TRBV27,TRBJ2-1,TRBD2,.,CASSPSPGTSGTPYNEQFF,TGTGCCAGCAGTCCCTCCCCGGGGACTAGCGGGACCCCCTACAATGAGCAGTTCTTC
TRBV15,TRBJ1-2,TRBD1,.,CASTRDRDYGYTF,TGTGCCTCCACGAGGGACAGGGACTATGGCTACACCTTC
TRBV5-1,TRBJ2-2,.,.,CASRESSEITGELFF,TGCGCCAGCAGAGAGTCTAGCGAAATAACCGGGGAGCTGTTTTTT
TRBV9,TRBJ2-1,TRBD2,.,CASSVASGSGYEQFF,TGTGCCAGCAGCGTAGCTAGCGGGAGTGGTTATGAGCAGTTCTTC
TRBV9,TRBJ2-3,TRBD1,.,CASSSYVTGGWTDTQYF,TGTGCCAGCAGCTCCTACGTAACAGGGGGCTGGACAGATACGCAGTATTTT
TRBV10-2,TRBJ1-5,.,.,CASSESEGNSNQPQHF,TGCGCCAGCAGTGAGTCTGAGGGAAATAGCAATCAGCCCCAGCATTTT
TRBV29-1,TRBJ2-1,TRBD2,.,CSVPTSGLHNEQFF,TGCAGCGTCCCGACTAGCGGATTACACAATGAGCAGTTCTTC
TRBV5-1,TRBJ2-7,TRBD1,.,CASSDRDRSSYEQYF,TGCGCCAGCAGCGACCGGGACAGGAGCTCCTACGAGCAGTACTTC
TRBV7-9,TRBJ1-4,TRBD1,.,CASSLRGQANEKLFF,TGTGCCAGCAGCCTTCGGGGACAGGCTAATGAAAAACTGTTTTTT
TRBV2,TRBJ1-2,TRBD1,.,CASQRFGQGDGYTF,TGTGCCAGCCAAAGATTCGGACAGGGAGATGGCTACACCTTC
TRBV7-9,TRBJ2-3,TRBD2,.,CASSWSSGELTDTQYF,TGTGCCAGCAGCTGGAGTAGCGGGGAGCTCACAGATACGCAGTATTTT
TRBV9,TRBJ2-7,.,.,CASSVYPLDFERVGEQYF,TGTGCCAGCAGCGTATACCCCCTTGATTTTGAGAGGGTTGGCGAGCAGTACTTC
TRBV5-4,TRBJ2-7,TRBD2,.,CASSSRTSGGGEQYF,TGTGCCAGCAGCTCCCGGACTAGCGGGGGAGGCGAGCAGTACTTC
TRBV27,TRBJ1-1,.,.,CATSRGTEAFF,TGTGCCACCAGTAGGGGGACTGAAGCTTTCTTT
TRBV30,TRBJ2-5,.,.,CAWSVLTGSPEETQYF,TGTGCCTGGAGTGTACTGACCGGGTCGCCCGAAGAGACCCAGTACTTC
TRBV28,TRBJ1-2,.,.,CASSFPRGKGFYGYTF,TGTGCCAGCAGTTTCCCCCGTGGGAAGGGGTTCTATGGCTACACCTTC
TRBV10-3,TRBJ2-1,TRBD2,.,CAVGLAVGDEQFF,TGTGCCGTTGGACTAGCTGTGGGGGATGAGCAGTTCTTC
TRBV7-9,TRBJ1-1,.,few,CASSGEGGSNTEAFF,TGTGCCAGCAGCGGGGAGGGAGGGTCGAACACTGAAGCTTTCTTT
TRBV18,TRBJ2-1,.,.,CASSLPDAGRGNEQFF,TGTGCCAGCTCACTTCCTGACGCGGGGCGAGGTAATGAGCAGTTCTTC
TRBV28,TRBJ2-3,.,.,CASSVARGSDTQYF,TGTGCCAGCAGCGTAGCAAGAGGGTCGGATACGCAGTATTTT
TRBV5-4,TRBJ2-1,.,.,CASSNNQREQFF,TGTGCCAGCAGCAATAATCAGCGGGAGCAGTTCTTC
TRBV6-4,TRBJ2-5,.,.,CASSARPQETQYF,TGTGCCAGCAGTGCGAGGCCCCAAGAGACCCAGTACTTC
TRBV6-1,TRBJ2-3,TRBD2,.,CASSARLAGGLSTDTQYF,TGTGCCAGCAGTGCCCGACTAGCGGGGGGGCTTAGCACAGATACGCAGTATTTT
TRBV5-1,TRBJ2-2,TRBD1,.,CASSGGTGNTGELFF,TGCGCCAGCAGCGGAGGGACAGGGAACACCGGGGAGCTGTTTTTT
TRBV9,TRBJ2-3,TRBD2,.,CASSVGLAGGPQDTQYF,TGTGCCAGCAGCGTAGGATTGGCGGGAGGGCCACAGGATACGCAGTATTTT
TRBV6-5,TRBJ2-1,.,.,CASSAPGVSYNEQFF,TGTGCCAGCAGTGCCCCAGGGGTCTCCTACAATGAGCAGTTCTTC
TRBV10-1,TRBJ2-7,.,.,CASSGGGYEQYF,TGCGCCAGCAGTGGAGGCGGCTACGAGCAGTACTTC
TRBV2,TRBJ1-1,TRBD1,.,CATETGGSYTEAFF,TGTGCCACCGAGACAGGGGGCTCGTACACTGAAGCTTTCTTT
TRBV10-1,TRBJ1-1,TRBD1,.,CASSESTGRTEAFF,TGCGCCAGCAGTGAGTCGACAGGGAGGACTGAAGCTTTCTTT